The 32 T cell receptor beta chains below all came from one sample that was sequenced in a study of human T cells and chemical hapten exposure. Time point indicated: patch test 2, 6 weeks after DPC sensitization. The sample's treatment: therapeutic diphenylcyclopropenone sensitization with weekly scalp DPC. A single record per CDR3 protein comes from TCRdb applying MiXCR to the RACE reads. Of approximately 95,000 distinct CDR3 sequences listed, about an eighth are singletons. The source material was whole blood, sampled in connection with sensitization to the hapten diphenylcyclopropenone (DPC). The source is a woman aged 40 to 50 with alopecia areata. Some clones in this sample may be carry-over from other donors' samples.

This sequence joins TRBV12-3 or TRBV12-4 and TRBJ1-6; D is possibly TRBD1 (6 bases). The CDR3 length is 15 residues. V lost 6 bases to trimming and J lost 3 bases, with 12 bases between them. The CDR3 spells CASSKGQSYNSPLHF. CDR3 DNA sequence: TGTGCCAGCAGCAAAGGACAGAGCTATAATTCACCCCTCCACTTT.

This clonotype was seen a handful of times. The V call is TRBV7-2, the J call TRBJ2-5; TRBD2 agrees at 9 bases. Trimming at V came to 4 bases and at J to 1 base, leaving 7 bases not matched to a gene. Germline CDR1 is SGHTA and CDR2 is FQGNSA. The CDR3 runs to 16 residues. CDR3: CASSSGISGGQETQYF. In DNA form, the CDR3 reads TGTGCCAGCAGCTCGGGTATTAGCGGGGGCCAAGAGACCCAGTACTTC.

This clonotype has ten or more counts. The chain employs TRBV4-2 and TRBJ1-2, with a possible D match to TRBD1 (5 bases). V was trimmed by 2 bases and J by 7 bases, leaving 14 bases between them. The CDR3 length is 14 residues. Germline lookup yields CDR1 LGHNA and CDR2 YNFKEQ. The CDR3 loop reads CASSQSGQGSGYTF. The CDR3 DNA reads as TGTGCCAGCAGCCAAAGTGGGCAGGGCTCTGGCTACACCTTC.

This clonotype was seen only a few times. This chain joins TRBV5-4 and TRBJ2-3; 10 nucleotides agree with TRBD1. Germline CDR1 and CDR2: SGHNT and YYREEE (reference sequence). This CDR3 is 14 amino acids long. J gave up 3 bases and V 3 bases, and 1 base lay outside the gene matches. CDR3 nucleotides: TGTGCCAGCAGCTCGGACAGGGGGACAGATACGCAGTATTTT. Its protein product is CASSSDRGTDTQYF.

This rearrangement joins TRBV7-2 to TRBJ2-3; D possibly corresponds to TRBD2 (5 bases). The CDR3 is 15 residues long. V was clipped by 5 bases and J by 2 bases, with 14 bases between them. Germline V CDR1 and CDR2: SGHTA, FQGNSA. DNA for the CDR3: TGTGCCAGCAGCCCAGATAGCGTTGACACAGATACGCAGTATTTT. Protein sequence: CASSPDSVDTDTQYF.

This clonotype showed up many times. This chain connects TRBV7-9 to TRBJ1-2; D not resolved. The CDR3 is made up of 14 amino acids. Trimming stripped 0 bases from V and 8 bases from J, with 13 bases between. CDR1 and CDR2 from the germline V gene are SEHNR and FQNEAQ (reference sequence). In DNA form, the CDR3 reads TGTGCCAGCAGCTTAGCAACCGGGGTCGGGGGCTACACCTTC. It translates to CASSLATGVGGYTF.

This clonotype was counted ten times or more. V gene TRBV4-2 combines with J gene TRBJ1-2, with no clear D. CDR3 length equals 13 residues. V lost 1 base and J 4 bases, leaving 7 bases between the germline ends. The germline CDR1 and CDR2 sequences are LGHNA and YNFKEQ. CDR3 sequence (DNA): TGTGCCAGCAGCCAAGTAGGAATCTATGGCTACACCTTC. This sequence encodes CASSQVGIYGYTF.

This clonotype was detected a few times. The chain has TRBV7-2 and TRBJ1-4; D is ambiguous. The CDR3 has 16 residues. Germline CDR1 reads SGHTA; CDR2 reads FQGNSA. The V end was cut by 1 base, the J end by 2 bases, with 11 bases between. CDR3 sequence (DNA): TGTGCCAGCAGCTTAGGGTACAGCACGACTAATGAAAAACTGTTTTTT. This translates into CASSLGYSTTNEKLFF. Full variable domain (remainder filled in from reference TRBV7-2 and TRBJ1-4): GAGVSQSPSNKVTEKGKDVELRCDPISGHTALYWYRQSLGQGLEFLIYFQGNSAPDKSGLPSDRFSAERTGGSVSTLTIQRTQQEDSAVYLCASSLGYSTTNEKLFFGSGTQLSVL.

This clonotype was observed a handful of times. The chain has TRBV6-2 or TRBV6-3 and TRBJ2-7; D tentatively fits TRBD1 or TRBD2 (5 bases each). This CDR3 spans 13 amino acids. V lost 3 bases, J lost 4 bases, and 10 bases lay in between. The germline gives CDR1 MNHEY, CDR2 SVGEGT. DNA of the CDR3: TGTGCCAGCAGTTATGGGGGAAGGTACGAGCAGTACTTC. Its protein is CASSYGGRYEQYF.

This sequence joins TRBV24-1 and TRBJ2-5; possibly TRBD2 for D (5 bases). Germline CDR1 KGHDR, CDR2 SFDVKD. The CDR3 has 15 amino acids. Trimming removed 1 base from V and 1 base from J, with 9 bases in between. The CDR3: CATSDFNGLQETQYF. CDR3 sequence (DNA): TGTGCCACCAGTGATTTCAACGGACTCCAAGAGACCCAGTACTTC.

The rearrangement links TRBV27 to TRBJ2-7; 7 nucleotides match TRBD2. In germline, CDR1 is MNHEY, CDR2 SMNVEV (reference sequence). V was clipped by 0 bases and J by 6 bases; unmatched bases: 5. The length of the CDR3 is 14 residues. CDR3 DNA sequence: TGTGCCAGCAGTTTATCGCGGGAGCAGCGCGAGCAGTACTTC. Amino acids: CASSLSREQREQYF.

This clonotype was observed many times. The chain joins TRBV28 to TRBJ1-5, with TRBD1 identical over 7 bases. Per germline, CDR1 MDHEN and CDR2 SYDVKM. This CDR3 contains 14 residues. V trimming: 5 bases; J trimming: 10 bases; junction bases outside the gene matches: 11. CDR3 DNA sequence: TGTGCCAGCAGTCCCCTCAACAGGGGTTTACCCCAGCATTTT. Its translation: CASSPLNRGLPQHF.

The genes are TRBV11-2 and TRBJ1-6; D is unresolved. The V and J ends lost 1 base and 6 bases respectively, with 7 bases between them. Germline V CDR1 and CDR2: SGHAT, FQNNGV. The CDR3 is made up of 14 amino acids. Here the CDR3 reads CASSLVGSNSPLHF. CDR3 in DNA: TGTGCCAGCAGCTTAGTGGGAAGTAATTCACCCCTCCACTTT. The full variable domain, completed using reference TRBV11-2 and TRBJ1-6, is EAGVAQSPRYKIIEKRQSVAFWCNPISGHATLYWYQQILGQGPKLLIQFQNNGVVDDSQLPKDRFSAERLKGVDSTLKIQPAKLEDSAVYLCASSLVGSNSPLHFGNGTRLTVT.

The table lists this clonotype with many counts. The V call is TRBV6-5, the J call TRBJ2-5, with D unresolved. V was cut by 6 bases and J by 5 bases, with 10 bases left in between. This CDR3 region has 12 residues. CDR1 is MNHEY, CDR2 SVGAGI, per germline. CDR3 DNA: TGTGCCAGCAGGACGCCTGGGGAGACCCAGTACTTC. This gives the protein CASRTPGETQYF.

The rearrangement links TRBV20-1 to TRBJ2-1, with D perhaps TRBD1 or TRBD2 (6 bases each). Per germline, CDR1 DFQATT and CDR2 SNEGSKA (reference sequence). This CDR3 comprises 17 residues. The V end was cut by 1 base, the J end by 4 bases, with 20 bases between. The CDR3: CSARVSQGGSGYNEQFF. Here the CDR3 DNA reads TGCAGTGCTAGAGTTTCCCAAGGGGGGAGTGGGTACAATGAGCAGTTCTTC.

This clonotype was seen a few times. The gene calls are TRBV11-2 and TRBJ1-6, with TRBD1 matching 7 bases. The CDR3 runs to 15 residues. V lost 5 bases, J lost 5 bases, and 6 bases stayed unmatched. Germline V CDR1 and CDR2: SGHAT, FQNNGV. The CDR3 here is CASSPQGQNNSPLHF. The CDR3 region has the DNA TGTGCCAGCAGCCCCCAGGGACAGAATAATTCACCCCTCCACTTT.

This clonotype occurred many times. The chain employs TRBV11-2 and TRBJ2-1; 10 nucleotides agree with TRBD2. The CDR3 runs to 14 residues. CDR1 is SGHAT and CDR2 is FQNNGV in the germline V gene. The V and J ends lost 2 bases and 6 bases, in that order; junction bases with no gene match: 1. The DNA for the CDR3 is TGTGCCAGCAGCTTACGACTAGCGGGCAATGAGCAGTTCTTC. Amino acid sequence: CASSLRLAGNEQFF.

This clonotype was seen more than once but under ten times. This sequence joins TRBV19 and TRBJ2-5; D possibly corresponds to TRBD2 (6 bases). The V gene's germline CDR1 is LNHDA and CDR2 SQIVND (reference sequence). V was trimmed by 9 bases and J by 4 bases, leaving 15 bases between them. This CDR3 has 13 residues. In nucleotides, the CDR3 is TGTGCCAGCCGGTCGGGGGAGAGAGAGACCCAGTACTTC. Translated, it gives CASRSGERETQYF.

At least ten counts were recorded for this clonotype. The rearrangement uses TRBV27 and TRBJ2-1; TRBD2 aligns across 9 bases. V gave up 10 bases and J gave up 4 bases; unmatched junction bases: 8. The germline V gene encodes CDR1 MNHEY and CDR2 SMNVEV (reference sequence). The CDR3 sequence is 14 residues long. The CDR3 nucleotides read TGTGCCACCCCGCCTAGCGGGAATTACAATGAGCAGTTCTTC. The encoded protein is CATPPSGNYNEQFF.

Many counts were recorded for this clonotype. The chain joins TRBV11-2 to TRBJ2-1; TRBD2 matches 14 bases. Germline-derived CDR1 and CDR2 are SGHAT and FQNNGV. The CDR3 has 17 amino acids. V gave up 1 base and J gave up 4 bases; unmatched junction bases: 3. This chain's CDR3 is CASSLGLAGGRYNEQFF. DNA for the CDR3: TGTGCCAGCAGCTTAGGACTAGCGGGAGGGCGGTACAATGAGCAGTTCTTC.

This chain connects TRBV7-6 to TRBJ2-5; 11 bases fit TRBD1. CDR1 and CDR2 (germline): SGHVS, FNYEAQ. Unmatched junction bases numbered 6, after V lost 4 bases and J lost 5 bases. The CDR3 is 15 amino acids. The DNA for the CDR3 is TGTGCCAGCAGCTCAGGACAGGGGGCGCGGGAGACCCAGTACTTC. Residues: CASSSGQGARETQYF.

Only a few counts were recorded for this clonotype. V is TRBV7-9 and J is TRBJ2-7; no definite D call. Germline CDR1 and CDR2: SEHNR and FQNEAQ (reference sequence). The CDR3 length is 14 residues. The ends were cut back, 4 bases at V and 0 bases at J, with 10 bases in the middle. The CDR3 DNA is TGTGCCAGCAGCTCCTCCTCAGTCTCCTACGAGCAGTACTTC. Amino acids: CASSSSSVSYEQYF. Complete variable domain (other parts from reference TRBV7-9 and TRBJ2-7): DTGVSQNPRHKITKRGQNVTFRCDPISEHNRLYWYRQTLGQGPEFLTYFQNEAQLEKSRLLSDRFSAERPKGSFSTLEIQRTEQGDSAMYLCASSSSSVSYEQYFGPGTRLTVT.

The rearrangement uses TRBV7-8 and TRBJ1-1; D is undetermined. The germline V gene encodes CDR1 SGHVS and CDR2 FQNEAQ. The CDR3 is 14 amino acids. V was pared by 2 bases and J by 11 bases, with 18 bases between. The CDR3 spells CASSLLTRGPGAFF. In DNA form, the CDR3 reads TGTGCCAGCAGCTTACTCACGCGCGGTCCGGGTGCTTTCTTT.

The V call is TRBV9, the J call TRBJ2-7, with 9 bases that match TRBD2. V lost 0 bases, J lost 0 bases, and 7 bases stayed unmatched. This CDR3 contains 17 residues. Germline values: CDR1 SGDLS, CDR2 YYNGEE. The CDR3 protein is CASSVGLAGPLSYEQYF. As DNA, the CDR3 is TGTGCCAGCAGCGTAGGCCTAGCGGGACCCCTCTCCTACGAGCAGTACTTC.

This clonotype has more than one count but fewer than ten. The chain employs TRBV14 and TRBJ2-1; the D call may be TRBD1 or TRBD2 (5 bases each). V lost 0 bases to trimming and J lost 7 bases, with 16 bases between them. In germline, CDR1 is SGHDN, CDR2 FVKESK. This CDR3 has 16 amino acids. The chain's CDR3 is CASSQDGTVRGNEQFF. CDR3 coding DNA: TGTGCCAGCAGCCAAGATGGGACGGTTCGGGGAAATGAGCAGTTCTTC. The whole variable domain, remainder taken from reference TRBV14 and TRBJ2-1, is EAGVTQFPSHSVIEKGQTVTLRCDPISGHDNLYWYRRVMGKEIKFLLHFVKESKQDESGMPNNRFLAERTGGTYSTLKVQPAELEDSGVYFCASSQDGTVRGNEQFFGPGTRLTVL.

This clonotype appeared a few times. The gene calls are TRBV11-2 and TRBJ2-5, with no clear D. The V and J ends lost 5 bases and 2 bases respectively, with 9 bases between them. The germline gives CDR1 SGHAT, CDR2 FQNNGV. The CDR3 has 13 amino acids. The CDR3 DNA reads TGTGCCAGCAGCAGACCGACTCAAGAGACCCAGTACTTC. Its protein is CASSRPTQETQYF.

V gene TRBV27 combines with J gene TRBJ2-1; TRBD2 agrees at 12 bases. The germline CDR1 and CDR2 sequences are MNHEY and SMNVEV (reference sequence). This CDR3 contains 18 residues. Trimming cost V 6 bases and J 0 bases; bases outside gene matches: 9. The CDR3 is CASRKLAGGPSSYNEQFF. The CDR3 DNA follows: TGTGCCAGCAGGAAACTAGCGGGGGGCCCAAGCTCCTACAATGAGCAGTTCTTC.

In its sample, this clonotype was seen a few times. The chain uses TRBV7-7 and TRBJ1-1; no firm D call. The CDR3 loop spans 15 amino acids. Trimming removed 5 bases at V and 0 bases at J, with 13 bases between. Germline CDR1 and CDR2: SSHAT and FNYEAQ (reference sequence). CDR3 amino acids: CASSPWDSMNTEAFF. Here the CDR3 DNA reads TGTGCCAGCAGCCCCTGGGATTCTATGAACACTGAAGCTTTCTTT.

This clonotype has a count of ten or more. The chain carries TRBV3-1 and TRBJ2-1; no clear D. CDR1 is LGHDT, CDR2 YNNKEL, per germline (reference sequence). The CDR3 sequence is 13 residues long. Trimming removed 2 bases at V and 7 bases at J, with 9 bases between. CDR3 bases: TGTGCCAGCAGCCAAATGGTAGGGAATGAGCAGTTCTTC. Translation: CASSQMVGNEQFF.

This clonotype has a count of ten or more. V is TRBV7-2 and J is TRBJ2-7; 7 bases agree with TRBD2. The CDR3 totals 15 residues. Germline CDR1 reads SGHTA; CDR2 reads FQGNSA. J lost 1 base, V lost 1 base, and 4 bases had no gene match. CDR3 sequence reads: CASSLGGSLSYEQYF. The CDR3 DNA sequence: TGTGCCAGCAGCTTAGGCGGGAGCCTTTCCTACGAGCAGTACTTC.

This clonotype was counted only a few times. V is TRBV5-1 and J is TRBJ1-2, with 7 bases identical to TRBD1. CDR3 length: 15 amino acids. V gave up 0 bases and J gave up 4 bases; unmatched junction bases: 6. CDR1 and CDR2 (germline): SGHRS, YFSETQ. The CDR3: CASSLDVGQIYGYTF. CDR3 DNA: TGCGCCAGCAGCTTGGATGTGGGACAGATCTATGGCTACACCTTC.

Many counts were recorded for this clonotype. The chain uses TRBV29-1 and TRBJ2-7, with a weak D call TRBD1 (7 bases). The germline gives CDR1 SQVTM, CDR2 ANQGSEA. V was shortened by 7 bases and J by 3 bases, with 16 bases between the two germline ends. The CDR3 covers 13 residues. CDR3: CSAGGGRNYEQYF. The CDR3, as DNA: TGCAGCGCCGGAGGGGGCAGGAACTACGAGCAGTACTTC.